Listed below are T cell receptor beta chains from one sample, sequenced in a study of blood T cell repertoires in COVID-19. Measured with immunoSEQ multiplex PCR; TCRdb has only the in-frame clones, and not every one. The data contain 250,000 to 350,000 clones, roughly 88% of them singletons. The sample was peripheral blood. These receptors were collected from a woman aged 50 to 65 with acute or convalescent COVID-19. Both conserved end residues are part of each CDR3. The D gene is left open where the match is weak. Clone size is shown for a subset of rows, as once, few, many or a class of expanded clone.

>NA|TRBV5-1|TRBD2|TRBJ2-3
CASSLNSGSTDTQYF
TGCGCCAGCAGCTTAAATAGCGGGAGCACAGATACGCAGTATTTT
>NA|TRBV6-6|NA|TRBJ2-2
CASQWSLGELFF
TGTGCCAGCCAATGGAGCCTCGGGGAGCTGTTTTTT
>NA|TRBV2|TRBD1|TRBJ1-2
CASSDRMGTVPNYGYTF
TGTGCCAGCAGTGATCGCATGGGGACAGTTCCTAACTATGGCTACACCTTC
>NA|TRBV18|NA|TRBJ1-1
CASSPTTVRGTEAFF
TGTGCCAGCTCACCAACGACGGTCAGGGGTACTGAAGCTTTCTTT
>once|TRBV27|TRBD1|TRBJ1-1
CASSLQGAGTEAFF
TGTGCCAGCAGCCTACAGGGGGCCGGGACTGAAGCTTTCTTT
>NA|TRBV5-1|TRBD1|TRBJ2-5
CASGGQGTQETQYF
TGCGCCAGCGGAGGACAGGGGACTCAAGAGACCCAGTACTTC
>NA|TRBV4-1|TRBD1|TRBJ1-6
CASSQGQGAGSPLHF
TGCGCCAGCAGCCAAGGGCAGGGGGCCGGGTCACCCCTCCACTTT
>NA|TRBV5-1|TRBD2|TRBJ2-1
CASRFGEGEQFF
TGCGCCAGCAGGTTCGGGGAGGGTGAGCAGTTCTTC
>NA|TRBV5-1|NA|TRBJ1-4
CASSPGLGQGGEKLFF
TGCGCCAGCAGCCCCGGACTGGGGCAGGGAGGCGAAAAACTGTTTTTT
>NA|TRBV19|NA|TRBJ1-5
CASSLYRTSNQPQHF
TGTGCCAGTAGTCTCTACAGGACTAGCAATCAGCCCCAGCATTTT
>NA|TRBV18|NA|TRBJ2-3
CASSLSREFTDTQYF
TGTGCCAGTTCCCTCTCGAGGGAGTTCACAGATACGCAGTATTTT
>NA|TRBV7-9|NA|TRBJ2-5
CASSLTGKETQYF
TGTGCCAGCAGCCTCACAGGGAAGGAGACCCAGTACTTC
>few|TRBV4-3|NA|TRBJ2-2
CASSPRGTHTGELFF
TGCGCCAGCAGCCCCAGGGGGACTCACACCGGGGAGCTGTTTTTT
>NA|TRBV6-1|NA|TRBJ1-1
CASSEAAWNTEAFF
TGTGCCAGCAGTGAAGCCGCGTGGAACACTGAAGCTTTCTTT
>NA|TRBV19|TRBD1|TRBJ1-5
CASGQGAGGNQPQHF
TGTGCCAGCGGACAGGGGGCGGGCGGCAATCAGCCCCAGCATTTT
>few|TRBV18|NA|TRBJ1-6
CASSPTSTDSNSPLHF
TGTGCCAGCTCACCAACGTCGACAGATTCTAATTCACCCCTCCACTTT
>NA|TRBV4-2|NA|TRBJ1-2
CASSQEGTKYYTF
TGTGCCAGCAGCCAAGAGGGGACAAAGTATTACACCTTC
>NA|TRBV2|TRBD1|TRBJ2-7
CASGQGMAEQYF
TGTGCCAGTGGACAGGGCATGGCCGAGCAGTACTTC
>NA|TRBV7-8|NA|TRBJ1-1
CASSQSTGNTEAFF
TGTGCCAGCAGCCAATCGACAGGCAACACTGAAGCTTTCTTT
>NA|TRBV27|TRBD1|TRBJ2-7
CASSLSIGQGEGEQYF
TGTGCCAGCAGTTTATCCATTGGACAGGGGGAAGGGGAGCAGTACTTC
>NA|TRBV9|TRBD2|TRBJ2-5
CASSVVGLAGRETQYF
TGTGCCAGCAGCGTAGTTGGCCTAGCGGGGCGAGAGACCCAGTACTTC
>NA|TRBV6-5|NA|TRBJ1-1
CASSPGRNTEAFF
TGTGCCAGCAGTCCTGGCCGGAACACTGAAGCTTTCTTT
>NA|TRBV15|TRBD2|TRBJ2-7
CATSIVGLAGEHEQYF
TGTGCCACCAGCATAGTAGGTCTAGCGGGAGAACACGAGCAGTACTTC
>NA|TRBV18|NA|TRBJ2-7
CASSTPRLVPPEQYF
TGTGCCAGCTCAACCCCCCGACTAGTACCTCCCGAGCAGTACTTC
>NA|TRBV28|NA|TRBJ1-1
CASSDMDRGTEAFF
TGTGCCAGCAGTGACATGGATAGGGGCACTGAAGCTTTCTTT
>NA|TRBV18|NA|TRBJ2-7
CASSRGAGEQYF
TGTGCCAGCTCACGGGGCGCCGGAGAGCAGTACTTC
>NA|TRBV9|TRBD1|TRBJ2-3
CASTDRGHSDTQYF
TGTGCCAGCACTGACAGGGGGCATTCAGATACGCAGTATTTT
>NA|TRBV7-6|NA|TRBJ2-5
CASSLLGGGEQETQYF
TGTGCCAGCAGCCTTTTGGGAGGAGGCGAACAAGAGACCCAGTACTTC
>NA|TRBV28|TRBD1|TRBJ1-6
CASSFPDRGNSPLHF
TGTGCCAGCAGTTTCCCGGACAGGGGGAATTCACCCCTCCACTTT
>NA|TRBV18|NA|TRBJ1-2
CASSPPEGLDSSYGYTF
TGTGCCAGCTCACCACCGGAGGGCCTTGACTCAAGCTATGGCTACACCTTC
>once|TRBV18|NA|TRBJ1-4
CASSRTGTGNEKLFF
TGTGCCAGCTCACGTACAGGGACCGGGAATGAAAAACTGTTTTTT
>NA|TRBV11-3|TRBD1|TRBJ1-1
CASSQRQGLEAFF
TGTGCCAGCAGCCAGAGACAGGGGCTTGAAGCTTTCTTT
>NA|TRBV10-3|NA|TRBJ1-3
CAISADTASGNTIYF
TGTGCCATCAGTGCGGACACAGCCTCTGGAAACACCATATATTTT
>few|TRBV19|TRBD2|TRBJ2-2
CASSTRTLTSGNPGELFF
TGTGCCAGTAGTACCCGGACTTTGACTAGCGGGAATCCCGGGGAGCTGTTTTTT
>NA|TRBV7-9|NA|TRBJ2-5
CASSFGETQYF
TGTGCCAGCAGCTTCGGGGAGACCCAGTACTTC
>NA|TRBV4-2|NA|TRBJ1-5
CASSQDNLNQPQHF
TGTGCCAGCAGCCAAGACAACCTAAATCAGCCCCAGCATTTT
>NA|TRBV28|TRBD2|TRBJ2-1
CATRFGLADYNEQFF
TGTGCCACCAGGTTCGGACTAGCGGACTACAATGAGCAGTTCTTC
>NA|TRBV28|TRBD1|TRBJ1-4
CASSFWGQGFTNEKLFF
TGTGCCAGCAGTTTCTGGGGACAGGGTTTCACTAATGAAAAACTGTTTTTT
>NA|TRBV14|TRBD1|TRBJ1-2
CASSPRTGGYYGYTF
TGTGCCAGCAGCCCGCGGACAGGGGGATACTATGGCTACACCTTC
>once|TRBV14|NA|TRBJ1-2
CASPQPRGRKGYTF
TGTGCCAGCCCCCAACCGCGGGGGCGGAAAGGCTACACCTTC
>NA|TRBV3-1/TRBV3-2|NA|TRBJ2-1
CASSHAGRYEQFF
TGTGCCAGCAGCCATGCGGGAAGGTATGAGCAGTTCTTC
>once|TRBV12-1|NA|TRBJ2-3
CASSPMAGGYTDTQYF
TGTGCCAGCAGCCCCATGGCGGGAGGGTACACAGATACGCAGTATTTT